Below, 24 T cell receptor beta chains from the same sample are listed, as sequenced in a study of T cell responses to AZD1222 COVID-19 vaccine. Only in-frame clones appear in the TCRdb table, and some are missing; sequencing was by immunoSEQ multiplex PCR. The profile shows 83,000 or so clones, about 88% of them singletons. Sequenced here: peripheral blood, sampled 28 days after the second AZD1222 dose. Receptors originate from an adult who received the AZD1222 COVID-19 vaccine.

J is TRBJ2-2 and V is TRBV28; weak D call: TRBD2 (6 bases). The length of the CDR3 is 16 residues. Germline CDR1 and CDR2: MDHEN and SYDVKM. V was trimmed by 6 bases and J by 7 bases, leaving 21 bases between them. The CDR3 DNA reads TGTGCCAGCAGCGACACTTCCACTAGCTGGGACGGGGAGCTGTTTTTT. It is translated as CASSDTSTSWDGELFF.

The chain couples TRBV14 to TRBJ1-1; D perhaps matches TRBD1 (6 bases). The CDR3 has 17 residues. Germline V lookup: CDR1 SGHDN, CDR2 FVKESK. Trimming pared 3 bases from V and 6 bases from J, leaving 23 bases between. The CDR3 DNA reads as TGTGCCAGCAGCCAGTGGGAGGGGGGGCGGATGATTGCTGAAGCTTTCTTT. Translation: CASSQWEGGRMIAEAFF.

This chain links TRBV7-2 with TRBJ1-1; 9 nucleotides agree with TRBD1. CDR1 and CDR2 (germline): SGHTA, FQGNSA. This CDR3 has 15 residues. Trimming cost V 4 bases and J 6 bases; bases outside gene matches: 9. CDR3 in amino acids: CASSSSDRGFSEAFF. The CDR3 DNA is TGTGCCAGCAGCTCTTCGGACAGGGGATTTTCTGAAGCTTTCTTT.

This chain's CDR3 is CASSLDRQGTLFF. The CDR3, as DNA: TGTGCCAGCAGCCTAGATCGGCAGGGGACTCTGTTTTTT. J is TRBJ1-4 and V is TRBV7-9; a weak D match, TRBD1 (6 bases). V lost 5 bases and J 14 bases, leaving 18 bases between the germline ends. Per germline, CDR1 SEHNR and CDR2 FQNEAQ (reference sequence). This CDR3 region has 13 residues.

The chain is built from TRBV3-1 (or the pseudogene TRBV3-2) and TRBJ1-5, with unresolved D. This CDR3 spans 13 amino acids. CDR1 LGHDT and CDR2 YNNKEL come from the germline V gene (reference sequence). V lost 1 base to trimming and J lost 1 base, with 2 bases between them. The CDR3 region has the DNA TGTGCCAGCAGCCAAGCGAGCAATCAGCCCCAGCATTTT. Its translation is CASSQASNQPQHF.

V usage is TRBV7-6 and J usage is TRBJ2-6, with a possible D match to TRBD1 (6 bases). The CDR3 extends over 17 amino acids. V gave up 5 bases and J gave up 4 bases, with 18 bases separating them. Per the germline V gene, CDR1 is SGHVS and CDR2 is FNYEAQ. Written as DNA, the CDR3 is TGTGCCAGCAGCCCTCATGAGGGGGATCCGGGGGCCAACGTCCTGACTTTC. Encoded protein: CASSPHEGDPGANVLTF.

This chain joins TRBV9 and TRBJ1-4; D not resolved. The CDR3 is 13 residues long. The V gene's germline CDR1 is SGDLS and CDR2 YYNGEE. Trimming removed 6 bases at V and 0 bases at J, with 6 bases between. The CDR3 reads CASKGPTNEKLFF. The CDR3 bases are TGTGCCAGCAAAGGACCAACTAATGAAAAACTGTTTTTT.

This clone was seen a handful of times. The chain carries TRBV30 and TRBJ2-1; 8 bases map to TRBD2. The CDR3 loop spans 16 amino acids. Unmatched junction bases numbered 13, after V lost 3 bases and J lost 6 bases. Germline loops: CDR1 GTSNPN, CDR2 SVGIG (reference sequence). CDR3 protein: CAWRRGPSGSTNEQFF. CDR3 in DNA: TGTGCCTGGAGAAGGGGACCAAGCGGGAGTACCAATGAGCAGTTCTTC.

The chain combines TRBV3-1 (or the pseudogene TRBV3-2) with TRBJ2-3, with 12 positions matching TRBD2. V lost 4 bases and J lost 0; bases outside the gene matches: 26. Germline V gene lookup returns CDR1 LGHDT and CDR2 YNNKEL (reference sequence). This CDR3 region has 24 residues. The CDR3 reads CASSPRGSSGRETGESSSTDTQYF. The DNA for the CDR3 is TGTGCCAGCAGCCCTCGTGGATCTAGCGGGAGGGAAACGGGGGAAAGTTCTAGCACAGATACGCAGTATTTT.

This chain joins TRBV6-1 and TRBJ1-1, with TRBD1 as a possible D gene (6 bases). This CDR3 comprises 14 residues. Between the trimmed V and J ends, which lost 3 bases and 5 bases, there was a span of 13 bases. CDR1 is MNHNS and CDR2 is SASEGT in the germline V gene. Here the CDR3 reads CASSEGTGYTEAFF. In DNA form, the CDR3 reads TGTGCCAGCAGTGAGGGTACAGGGTATACTGAAGCTTTCTTT.

In this sample, this clone turned up once. The rearrangement links TRBV11-3 to TRBJ2-7; D might be TRBD2 (6 bases). With 2 bases removed from V and 5 bases from J, the gap between germline ends came to 10 bases. Per the germline V gene, CDR1 is SGHNT and CDR2 is YENEEA. CDR3 size: 13 residues. The CDR3 reads CASSLRGTNEQYF. The CDR3 DNA sequence: TGTGCCAGCAGCTTACGGGGGACCAACGAGCAGTACTTC.

The chain links TRBV29-1 to TRBJ1-1; 7 nucleotides line up with TRBD1. The ends lost 5 bases at V and 5 bases at J; junction bases unmatched: 14. Germline-derived CDR1 and CDR2 are SQVTM and ANQGSEA. The CDR3 is 15 residues long. Here the CDR3 DNA reads TGCAGCGTTTTTGATTTAGGGGGCGCTGGGACTGAAGCTTTCTTT. This encodes CSVFDLGGAGTEAFF.

The CDR3 region is CATSRLVAGYYEQYF. The CDR3 coding sequence is TGTGCCACCAGCAGACTGGTAGCGGGATACTACGAGCAGTACTTC. The chain combines TRBV15 with TRBJ2-7; 8 bases align to TRBD2. The CDR3 spans 15 residues. In germline, CDR1 is LNHNV, CDR2 YYDKDF (reference sequence). The ends lost 2 bases at V and 3 bases at J; junction bases unmatched: 6.

V usage is TRBV5-1 and J usage is TRBJ2-6; maybe TRBD1 (6 bases). Germline CDR1 and CDR2: SGHRS and YFSETQ. The CDR3 runs 18 residues. The V and J ends lost 2 bases and 3 bases respectively, with 18 bases between them. Here the CDR3 DNA reads TGCGCCAGCAGCTTATTACAGGGTGCTATTTTTGGGGCCAACGTCCTGACTTTC. Its translation is CASSLLQGAIFGANVLTF.

CDR3 DNA: TGCGCCAGCAGCTTGGCGGGGGGCACAGATACGCAGTATTTT. Its protein product is CASSLAGGTDTQYF. The V gene is TRBV5-1, the J gene TRBJ2-3; D is possibly TRBD2 (6 bases). Germline CDR1 reads SGHRS; CDR2 reads YFSETQ. Trimming took off 0 bases at V and 1 base at J, with 6 bases between the two ends. The CDR3 covers 14 residues.

This clone was counted once. This CDR3 is CASSPAPPSYNEQFF. Written as DNA, the CDR3 is TGCGCCAGCAGCCCAGCACCACCTTCTTACAATGAGCAGTTCTTC. The gene calls are TRBV5-1 and TRBJ2-1, with D hard to call. Trimming removed 4 bases from V and 4 bases from J, with 15 bases in between. This CDR3 is built from 15 residues. The germline V gene has CDR1 SGHRS and CDR2 YFSETQ. The full variable domain, with the rest looked up from reference TRBV5-1 and TRBJ2-1, is KAGVTQTPRYLIKTRGQQVTLSCSPISGHRSVSWYQQTPGQGLQFLFEYFSETQRNKGNFPGRFSGRQFSNSRSEMNVSTLELGDSALYLCASSPAPPSYNEQFFGPGTRLTVL.

The chain links TRBV30 to TRBJ2-1, with D possibly being TRBD1 (5 bases). Germline values: CDR1 GTSNPN, CDR2 SVGIG (reference sequence). The V and J ends lost 4 bases and 0 bases respectively, with 16 bases between them. The CDR3 totals 16 residues. The CDR3 DNA follows: TGTGCCTGGAAAGGGGAACAGCTTACCTCCTACAATGAGCAGTTCTTC. Its translation is CAWKGEQLTSYNEQFF. Full variable domain (rest looked up from reference TRBV30 and TRBJ2-1): SQTIHQWPATLVQPVGSPLSLECTVEGTSNPNLYWYRQAAGRGLQLLFYSVGIGQISSEVPQNLSASRPQDRQFILSSKKLLLSDSGFYLCAWKGEQLTSYNEQFFGPGTRLTVL.

This clone has more than one count but fewer than ten. The V gene is TRBV5-1, the J gene TRBJ1-2, with D uncertain. Trimming took 6 bases from V and 0 from J, leaving 12 bases between them. The CDR3 is 14 residues long. Germline loops: CDR1 SGHRS, CDR2 YFSETQ. This CDR3 reads CASKGGLANYGYTF. CDR3 coding DNA: TGCGCCAGCAAAGGAGGGTTAGCTAACTATGGCTACACCTTC.

This clone was seen a few times. Written as DNA, the CDR3 is TGTGCCAGCAATAGGGGGTCGGGCAACACCATATATTTT. It encodes CASNRGSGNTIYF. The V call is TRBV6-5, the J call TRBJ1-3; D perhaps matches TRBD1 (6 bases). The CDR3 contains 13 residues. The V and J ends lost 7 bases and 7 bases respectively, with 14 bases between them. Germline-derived CDR1 and CDR2 are MNHEY and SVGAGI.

The chain recombines TRBV5-4 with TRBJ2-7, with TRBD1 as a possible D gene (6 bases). This CDR3 contains 16 residues. Germline values: CDR1 SGHNT, CDR2 YYREEE (reference sequence). V was cut by 0 bases and J by 1 base, with 14 bases left in between. The CDR3 nucleotides read TGTGCCAGCAGCTTGGGGTTCCCAGGGGTTTCCTACGAGCAGTACTTC. Its protein product is CASSLGFPGVSYEQYF.

The genes are TRBV29-1 and TRBJ2-3; 8 bases match TRBD2. The CDR3 is 13 residues long. V lost 4 bases and J lost 3; bases outside the gene matches: 3. From germline, CDR1 is SQVTM and CDR2 ANQGSEA. CDR3 in amino acids: CSVVGGRTDTQYF. In DNA form, the CDR3 reads TGCAGCGTTGTGGGCGGGAGGACAGATACGCAGTATTTT.

The V and J genes are TRBV4-2 and TRBJ2-2, with 11 positions matching TRBD1. V lost 3 bases to trimming and J lost 0 bases; unmatched junction nucleotides: 9. The germline CDR1 and CDR2 sequences are LGHNA and YNFKEQ. This CDR3 is built from 19 residues. CDR3 loop: CASSQRTGGNKANTGELFF. CDR3 nucleotide sequence: TGTGCCAGCAGCCAGAGGACAGGGGGCAATAAGGCGAACACCGGGGAGCTGTTTTTT.

The chain joins TRBV6-5 to TRBJ1-2, with D tentatively TRBD1 (5 bases). The CDR3 covers 14 residues. V shed 2 bases and J shed 8 bases, with 15 bases lying between them. CDR1 and CDR2 (germline): MNHEY, SVGAGI. The CDR3: CASSYQRDSGGYTF. DNA for the CDR3: TGTGCCAGCAGTTACCAGAGGGACTCCGGGGGCTACACCTTC.

The rearrangement uses TRBV29-1 and TRBJ2-1; D is perhaps TRBD1 or TRBD2 (5 bases each). The CDR3 extends over 18 amino acids. CDR1 and CDR2 (germline): SQVTM, ANQGSEA. Trimming cost V 3 bases and J 4 bases, with 25 bases left between them. The CDR3 protein is CSVDSNPRGVTSYNEQFF. CDR3 nucleotides: TGCAGCGTTGACTCAAATCCCCGAGGGGTAACTTCATACAATGAGCAGTTCTTC.